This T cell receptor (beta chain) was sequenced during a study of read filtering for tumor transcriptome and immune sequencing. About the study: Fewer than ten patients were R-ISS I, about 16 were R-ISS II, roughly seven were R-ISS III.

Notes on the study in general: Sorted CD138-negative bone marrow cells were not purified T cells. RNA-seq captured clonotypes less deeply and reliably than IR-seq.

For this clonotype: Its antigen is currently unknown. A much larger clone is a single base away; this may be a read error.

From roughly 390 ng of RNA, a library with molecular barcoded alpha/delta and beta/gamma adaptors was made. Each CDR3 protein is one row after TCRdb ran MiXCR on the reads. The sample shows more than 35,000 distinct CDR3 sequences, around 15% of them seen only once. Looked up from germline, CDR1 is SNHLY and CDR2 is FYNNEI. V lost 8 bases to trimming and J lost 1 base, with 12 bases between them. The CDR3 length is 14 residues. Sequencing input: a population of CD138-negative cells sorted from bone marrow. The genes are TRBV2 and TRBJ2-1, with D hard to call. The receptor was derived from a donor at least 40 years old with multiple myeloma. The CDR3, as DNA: TGTGCCAGCGGCCGAGCAGGTTCCTACAATGAGCAGTTCTTC. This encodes CASGRAGSYNEQFF.